Following are 8 T cell receptor beta chains from one sample sequenced in a study of human T cells and chemical hapten exposure. Specified time point: patch test 1, 2 weeks after DPC sensitization. The treatment denotes: therapeutic diphenylcyclopropenone sensitization with weekly scalp DPC. TCRdb fed the RACE reads into MiXCR, producing one record per CDR3 protein. The top ten clones hold 0.92% of a sample with more than 100,000 distinct CDR3 sequences, roughly 13% of them seen once. The sample in question was whole blood, obtained in connection with sensitization to the hapten diphenylcyclopropenone (DPC). Receptors originate from a man between 18 and 29 years old with alopecia areata. Some clones in this sample may be carry-over from other donors' samples.

This chain joins TRBV6-5 and TRBJ2-5; 7 bases map to TRBD1. The germline V gene has CDR1 MNHEY and CDR2 SVGAGI. The V gene end was trimmed by 5 bases and the J gene end by 13 bases; junction bases not matched to a gene: 16. The CDR3 has 14 amino acids. The CDR3 nucleotides read TGTGCCAGCAGTAGCGGACAGGCTAACCCCGTCGTGTACTTC. It specifies CASSSGQANPVVYF.

This chain uses TRBV29-1 with TRBJ2-7; maybe TRBD1 (6 bases). The germline V gene encodes CDR1 SQVTM and CDR2 ANQGSEA. This CDR3 comprises 13 residues. Trimming took off 3 bases at V and 6 bases at J, with 15 bases between the two ends. The CDR3 here is CSVELQGPSEQYF. The DNA for the CDR3 is TGCAGCGTTGAGCTACAGGGTCCGTCCGAGCAGTACTTC.

This clonotype was counted only a few times. V gene TRBV5-1 combines with J gene TRBJ1-1; D is perhaps TRBD1 (5 bases). CDR1 is SGHRS, CDR2 YFSETQ, per germline. The V gene lost 4 bases and the J gene lost 1 base, with 17 bases spanning the gap. The CDR3 has 16 amino acids. CDR3 region: CASSPSEGRGNTEAFF. The CDR3 DNA reads as TGCGCCAGCAGCCCCTCGGAGGGGCGGGGGAACACTGAAGCTTTCTTT.

This clonotype has just a few counts. The V gene is TRBV10-3, the J gene TRBJ2-1; D is possibly TRBD2 (6 bases). The CDR3 extends over 13 amino acids. CDR1 and CDR2 from the germline V gene are ENHRY and SYGVKD. V lost 7 bases and J 7 bases, leaving 14 bases between the germline ends. The CDR3 sequence: CAITPGTVNEQFF. The CDR3 DNA sequence: TGTGCCATCACCCCCGGGACTGTAAATGAGCAGTTCTTC.

This clonotype was observed a handful of times. The chain is built from TRBV9 and TRBJ1-1, with a tentative D call TRBD1 (5 bases). The CDR3 spans 15 residues. Trimming left V 0 bases short and J 1 base short, with 10 bases between. Germline V gene sequence: CDR1 SGDLS, CDR2 YYNGEE. The CDR3 DNA sequence: TGTGCCAGCAGCGTAGACGGGGGTGAGAACACTGAAGCTTTCTTT. Its translation is CASSVDGGENTEAFF.

The CDR3 bases are TGCGCCAGCAGCCAAGATTTTACTAGCGGGTCCCAGTACGAGCAGTACTTC. Translated: CASSQDFTSGSQYEQYF. The chain uses TRBV4-1 and TRBJ2-7, with 9 bases identical to TRBD2. The CDR3 is made up of 17 amino acids. The germline V gene has CDR1 MGHRA and CDR2 YSYEKL. V was pared by 0 bases and J by 4 bases, with 10 bases of the junction left unmatched.

This clonotype was seen a handful of times. The rearrangement joins TRBV11-2 to TRBJ2-3, with 8 nucleotides matching TRBD2. Germline V gene lookup returns CDR1 SGHAT and CDR2 FQNNGV. This CDR3 spans 16 amino acids. The V and J ends lost 4 bases and 3 bases, in that order; junction bases with no gene match: 9. The CDR3 here is CASSSPGSGVTDTQYF. The CDR3 DNA is TGTGCCAGCAGCTCTCCAGGTAGCGGGGTAACAGATACGCAGTATTTT.

The V and J genes are TRBV6-1 and TRBJ2-5, with D tentatively TRBD1 (5 bases). The V gene lost 1 base and the J gene lost 2 bases, with 11 bases spanning the gap. Germline V gives CDR1 MNHNS, CDR2 SASEGT. This CDR3 is built from 15 residues. In nucleotides, the CDR3 is TGTGCCAGCAGTGAAGGCAGGGATTCTCAAGAGACCCAGTACTTC. Its protein product is CASSEGRDSQETQYF.